The source of this T cell receptor (beta chain) is a study of blood T cell repertoires in COVID-19. At the level of the study: Whether acute or convalescent, the COVID-19 samples came from the United States, Italy and Spain. PBMCs, B-cell-depleted T cells, or T cells provided the cDNA or gDNA that made up the material.

There are 14 residues in the CDR3. V lost 4 bases, J lost 1 base, and 9 bases lay in between. Germline V CDR1 and CDR2: KGHDR, SFDVKD. How the authors handled the data: Counts of nucleated cells, estimated from reference gene primer amplification, were obtained. The table came from immunoSEQ multiplex PCR; TCRdb's copy has only in-frame clones and leaves some out. V and J calls and clone size are those listed in that table; D and trimming were worked out from the DNA. Of tens of thousands of clones listed, about four fifths were seen once; the top ten hold about 42%. Sequencing was done on a sample of peripheral blood. V usage is TRBV24-1 and J usage is TRBJ2-5, with D possibly matching TRBD2 (6 bases). The receptor comes from a man older than 75 with active or convalescent COVID-19. In DNA form, the CDR3 reads TGTGCCACCAGTGAGGGGGGATTCCAAGAGACCCAGTACTTC. Protein sequence: CATSEGGFQETQYF.